This T cell receptor (beta chain) was identified during a study of shared clonotypes between healthy human individuals. Study-level findings and limits: In general, naive subsets displayed greater estimated richness than memory subsets did. Several donors held about 5% of naive CD4 clonotypes in common.

Only CD45RO-negative cells positively selected for CCR7 counted as naive CD8 cells, so terminally differentiated effector memory CD45RA+ cells were excluded. Trimming took off 3 bases at V and 3 bases at J, with 23 bases between the two ends. Germline V lookup: CDR1 SGHAT, CDR2 FQNNGV. CDR3 length equals 19 residues. On this clone: The target antigen is unknown.

At the deep level, the assay was run. Each subset's genomic DNA was shared equally among a number of immunoSEQ plates. The method was immunoSEQ multiplex PCR; TCRdb's version includes in-frame clones alone and lacks a portion of them. The data show millions of clones, around 93% seen once. The sequenced material came from naive CD8+ T cells from PBMCs. The chain combines TRBV11-2 with TRBJ1-4; TRBD1 might be the D (6 bases). This clonotype was obtained from a man aged 18 to 29 in good health. Some clones in this sample may be carry-over from other donors' samples. CDR3: CASSLDRDTQGGPNEKLFF. Written as DNA, the CDR3 is TGTGCCAGCAGCTTGGACCGGGACACTCAGGGCGGCCCTAATGAAAAACTGTTTTTT.